This entry lists 20 T cell receptor beta chains sequenced from one sample in a study of shared clonotypes between healthy human individuals. Generated by immunoSEQ multiplex PCR, the TCRdb table keeps only in-frame clones and is missing some. Of nearly 500,000 clones detected, 70% to 80% appear once; the ten largest clones hold 10% to 15%. The sequenced sample consisted of PBMCs. The source of these receptors is a middle-aged woman in good health. Some clones in this sample may be carry-over from other donors' samples.

The genes are TRBV9 and TRBJ2-5; 9 positions match TRBD1. The V gene's germline CDR1 is SGDLS and CDR2 YYNGEE. Trimming removed 3 bases from V and 5 bases from J; junction bases left unmatched: 8. This CDR3 contains 15 residues. The CDR3 loop reads CASSGTTGGPETQYF. The CDR3 DNA reads as TGTGCCAGCAGCGGGACCACAGGGGGCCCTGAGACCCAGTACTTC.

CDR3 DNA sequence: TGTGCCACCAACTACGAGCAGTACTTC. This sequence encodes CATNYEQYF. The chain has TRBV2 and TRBJ2-7; no clear D gene. With 10 bases removed from V and 3 bases from J, the gap between germline ends came to 4 bases. The CDR3 covers 9 residues. Germline CDR1 SNHLY, CDR2 FYNNEI.

The V call is TRBV28, the J call TRBJ1-5; D is possibly TRBD1 (6 bases). There are 15 residues in the CDR3. V was clipped by 3 bases and J by 4 bases, with 13 bases between them. Germline CDR1 reads MDHEN; CDR2 reads SYDVKM. CDR3 region: CASSFMRGANQPQHF. The DNA for the CDR3 is TGTGCCAGCAGTTTCATGCGGGGGGCAAATCAGCCCCAGCATTTT.

DNA for the CDR3: TGTGCCAGCAGCTTAGGTTTAGCGCCATCCTACAATGAGCAGTTCTTC. Protein sequence: CASSLGLAPSYNEQFF. The gene calls are TRBV7-2 and TRBJ2-1; tentatively, D is TRBD2 (5 bases). The CDR3 totals 16 residues. V lost 1 base to trimming and J lost 1 base, with 11 bases between them. Germline CDR1 reads SGHTA; CDR2 reads FQGNSA.

In regard to this clone: A junction boundary mismatches the germline segment, possibly from a read error. CDR3: CASSRDLELAF. DNA of the CDR3: TGTGCCAGCAGCCGGGACCTCGAGTTAGCCTTC. This chain joins TRBV7-2 and TRBJ1-2; a possible D gene is TRBD1 (5 bases). The length of the CDR3 is 11 residues. Germline V gene data show CDR1 as SGHTA and CDR2 as FQGNSA.

This clone has a handful of counts. The chain carries TRBV25-1 and TRBJ1-2; a possible D gene is TRBD1 (5 bases). The CDR3 has 13 residues. V shed 7 bases and J shed 9 bases, with 18 bases lying between them. The V gene's germline CDR1 is MGHDK and CDR2 SYGVNS. Here the CDR3 DNA reads TGTGCCAGCAAGGCGGCAGGGTGGGGTAGCTACACCTTC. It is translated as CASKAAGWGSYTF.

Remarks on this clone: A much bigger clone sits one base away, suggesting this may be a read error. Other DNA variants within this sample encode the same CDR3. The chain uses TRBV7-9 and TRBJ1-1; D is perhaps TRBD1 (6 bases). Germline-derived CDR1 and CDR2 are SEHNR and FQNEAQ (reference sequence). The CDR3 runs 11 residues. The CDR3 loop reads CASRGNTEAFF. Written as DNA, the CDR3 is TGCGCCAGCAGGGGAAACACTGAAGCTTTCTTT.

The V gene is TRBV18, the J gene TRBJ1-2, with a weak D call TRBD1 (5 bases). Germline V lookup: CDR1 KGHSH, CDR2 LQKENI. This CDR3 region has 15 residues. Trimming took 0 bases from V and 3 from J, leaving 11 bases between them. The DNA of the CDR3 is TGTGCCAGCTCACCACCCTCCCTGGGACACTATGGCTACACCTTC. It yields the protein CASSPPSLGHYGYTF.

V is TRBV4-1 and J is TRBJ1-5; 10 bases fit TRBD1. The CDR3 loop spans 15 amino acids. Germline V gene data show CDR1 as MGHRA and CDR2 as YSYEKL. J was trimmed by 1 base and V by 6 bases; bases with no gene match: 3. The CDR3 region has the DNA TGCGCCAGCAGGGACAGGGGGGGAAGCAATCAGCCCCAGCATTTT. Its protein product is CASRDRGGSNQPQHF.

Comment on this clone: Other DNA sequences in this specimen translate into the identical CDR3. This chain connects TRBV5-1 to TRBJ2-2; 11 bases map to TRBD1. Per the germline V gene, CDR1 is SGHRS and CDR2 is YFSETQ. The CDR3 totals 16 residues. V was clipped by 6 bases and J by 3 bases; unmatched bases: 7. The CDR3 coding sequence is TGCGCCAGCAACGGACAGGGGGCTCCGGACACCGGGGAGCTGTTTTTT. Its translation: CASNGQGAPDTGELFF.

The CDR3 loop reads CASRPGGQPGELFF. The DNA for the CDR3 is TGTGCCAGTAGACCGGGAGGGCAGCCCGGGGAGCTGTTTTTT. This chain links TRBV19 with TRBJ2-2, with 8 bases identical to TRBD2. This CDR3 is built from 14 residues. From germline, CDR1 is LNHDA and CDR2 SQIVND (reference sequence). V lost 6 bases to trimming and J lost 6 bases; unmatched junction nucleotides: 6.

This chain connects TRBV13 to TRBJ1-2; D is uncertain. The CDR3 sequence is 13 residues long. Germline V gives CDR1 PRHDT, CDR2 FYEKMQ (reference sequence). V was cut by 3 bases and J by 3 bases, with 8 bases left in between. The CDR3 DNA sequence: TGTGCCAGCAGCTTCAAGGGAGACTATGGCTACACCTTC. This sequence encodes CASSFKGDYGYTF.

In this sample, this clone turned up a few times. The V gene is TRBV29-1, the J gene TRBJ2-7, with 10 positions matching TRBD1. The CDR3 is 12 amino acids. Germline CDR1 reads SQVTM; CDR2 reads ANQGSEA. V lost 6 bases, J lost 6 bases, and 5 bases stayed unmatched. The CDR3 region has the DNA TGCAGCGTCGACAGGGGGCCCGGCGAGCAGTACTTC. It codes for CSVDRGPGEQYF.

The chain uses TRBV14 and TRBJ2-1; TRBD1 agrees at 10 bases. From germline, CDR1 is SGHDN and CDR2 FVKESK. CDR3 length: 16 amino acids. V lost 2 bases to trimming and J lost 5 bases; unmatched junction nucleotides: 6. CDR3 DNA sequence: TGTGCCAGCAGCCAAAAGGGGACAGGGGAAAACAATGAGCAGTTCTTC. Amino acids: CASSQKGTGENNEQFF.

The CDR3 protein is CAWSLTGPGEAFF. CDR3 in DNA: TGTGCCTGGAGTTTGACAGGGCCGGGTGAAGCTTTCTTT. The chain uses TRBV30 and TRBJ1-1, with TRBD1 identical over 7 bases. Germline CDR1 and CDR2: GTSNPN and SVGIG (reference sequence). This CDR3 has 13 residues. Unmatched junction bases numbered 7, after V lost 2 bases and J lost 7 bases.

This clone was picked up one time. This chain links TRBV5-1 with TRBJ2-5, with D unresolved. The V end was cut by 0 bases, the J end by 2 bases, with 8 bases between. The CDR3 has 14 amino acids. Germline CDR1 and CDR2: SGHRS and YFSETQ. As DNA, the CDR3 is TGCGCCAGCAGCTTGGCCGGCAGTCAAGAGACCCAGTACTTC. As protein: CASSLAGSQETQYF.

This chain joins TRBV6-1 and TRBJ2-5; D possibly uses TRBD1 or TRBD2 (6 bases each). Per germline, CDR1 MNHNS and CDR2 SASEGT. The length of the CDR3 is 17 residues. V was clipped by 6 bases and J by 1 base, with 21 bases between them. CDR3 protein: CASSERVGGGGQETQYF. CDR3 nucleotide sequence: TGTGCCAGCAGCGAAAGAGTTGGTGGAGGGGGCCAAGAGACCCAGTACTTC.

The CDR3 nucleotides are TGTGCCAGCAGCCCCCGCACGGGGGCCACTGAAGCTTTCTTT. This translates into CASSPRTGATEAFF. The rearrangement links TRBV5-4 to TRBJ1-1; tentatively, D is TRBD1 (6 bases). Germline V CDR1 and CDR2: SGHNT, YYREEE (reference sequence). V dropped 4 bases and J dropped 4 bases, with 14 bases sitting between them. CDR3 size: 14 residues.

This clone was seen only a few times. The chain carries TRBV5-1 and TRBJ1-2; the D is unclear. CDR3 length: 15 residues. V shed 0 bases and J shed 0 bases, with 9 bases lying between them. CDR1 is SGHRS and CDR2 is YFSETQ in the germline V gene. The CDR3 protein is CASSLEGVTNYGYTF. The CDR3 DNA is TGCGCCAGCAGCTTGGAAGGTGTGACTAACTATGGCTACACCTTC. The whole variable domain, filled in from reference TRBV5-1 and TRBJ1-2, reads KAGVTQTPRYLIKTRGQQVTLSCSPISGHRSVSWYQQTPGQGLQFLFEYFSETQRNKGNFPGRFSGRQFSNSRSEMNVSTLELGDSALYLCASSLEGVTNYGYTFGSGTRLTVV.

The rearrangement uses TRBV28 and TRBJ2-5; 8 bases are shared with TRBD2. The end of the DNA is better explained by TRBJ2-7, so the J call may be wrong. Germline values: CDR1 MDHEN, CDR2 SYDVKM. The CDR3 length is 17 residues. Here the CDR3 reads CASSFPPGSGSSYEQYF. CDR3 DNA: TGTGCCAGCAGTTTCCCCCCGGGGAGCGGGAGCTCCTACGAGCAGTACTTC.